This T cell receptor beta chain appears in the sequencing data of a study of T cells expressing NK-cell markers. Study as a whole: The authors derived TCR beta repertoires from sorted CD3+CD56+NKG2C+, CD3+CD56+NKG2C- and CD3+CD56-NKG2C+ T cells. Eight donors were sequenced, seven testing HCMV-seropositive and one testing seronegative. Study findings and constraints: In four donors, these clonotypes also led the CD3+CD56-NKG2C+ fraction. Expanded NKG2C+ T cell clones had unclear HCMV specificity.

Comments on this clonotype: The antigen remains undetermined.

CDR1 and CDR2 from the germline V gene are LNHDA and SQIVND (reference sequence). The CDR3 sequence is 13 residues long. TCRdb re-called the 5' RACE reads and shows each CDR3 protein once, DNA omitted. This repertoire comprises about 170,000 distinct CDR3 sequences; its ten largest clones make up just over 20%. The receptor comes from a man aged 18 to 69 in good health. The V and J genes are TRBV19 and TRBJ1-1. The sequencing input was blood T cells: a sorted CD56 or NKG2C T cell subset, CD4+ or CD8+ T cells, or bulk PBMC T cells (not recorded which). CDR3 region: CASSWAGELEAFF.